This T cell receptor (beta chain) was found in a study of blood T cell repertoires in COVID-19. As for the study in general: Acute-phase and convalescent COVID-19 samples originated in the United States, Italy and Spain. The cDNA or gDNA used as material had been derived from T cells, B-cell-depleted T cells, or PBMCs.

TCRdb's table, derived via immunoSEQ multiplex PCR, lists solely in-frame clones and lacks some. The sample contains 250,000 or so clones, almost 90% of which appear only once. Germline CDR1 is SEHNR and CDR2 is FQNEAQ (reference sequence). The CDR3 extends over 16 amino acids. With V trimmed by 10 bases and J by 6 bases, 10 bases remained unmatched. The specimen was peripheral blood. The receptor's source is a woman aged 60-75 years with COVID-19, enrolled during active disease. The chain employs TRBV7-9 and TRBJ1-6; 12 bases agree with TRBD1. CDR3 loop: CATHEGQGAGNSPLHF. Written as DNA, the CDR3 is TGTGCCACCCACGAGGGACAGGGGGCGGGTAATTCACCCCTCCACTTT.